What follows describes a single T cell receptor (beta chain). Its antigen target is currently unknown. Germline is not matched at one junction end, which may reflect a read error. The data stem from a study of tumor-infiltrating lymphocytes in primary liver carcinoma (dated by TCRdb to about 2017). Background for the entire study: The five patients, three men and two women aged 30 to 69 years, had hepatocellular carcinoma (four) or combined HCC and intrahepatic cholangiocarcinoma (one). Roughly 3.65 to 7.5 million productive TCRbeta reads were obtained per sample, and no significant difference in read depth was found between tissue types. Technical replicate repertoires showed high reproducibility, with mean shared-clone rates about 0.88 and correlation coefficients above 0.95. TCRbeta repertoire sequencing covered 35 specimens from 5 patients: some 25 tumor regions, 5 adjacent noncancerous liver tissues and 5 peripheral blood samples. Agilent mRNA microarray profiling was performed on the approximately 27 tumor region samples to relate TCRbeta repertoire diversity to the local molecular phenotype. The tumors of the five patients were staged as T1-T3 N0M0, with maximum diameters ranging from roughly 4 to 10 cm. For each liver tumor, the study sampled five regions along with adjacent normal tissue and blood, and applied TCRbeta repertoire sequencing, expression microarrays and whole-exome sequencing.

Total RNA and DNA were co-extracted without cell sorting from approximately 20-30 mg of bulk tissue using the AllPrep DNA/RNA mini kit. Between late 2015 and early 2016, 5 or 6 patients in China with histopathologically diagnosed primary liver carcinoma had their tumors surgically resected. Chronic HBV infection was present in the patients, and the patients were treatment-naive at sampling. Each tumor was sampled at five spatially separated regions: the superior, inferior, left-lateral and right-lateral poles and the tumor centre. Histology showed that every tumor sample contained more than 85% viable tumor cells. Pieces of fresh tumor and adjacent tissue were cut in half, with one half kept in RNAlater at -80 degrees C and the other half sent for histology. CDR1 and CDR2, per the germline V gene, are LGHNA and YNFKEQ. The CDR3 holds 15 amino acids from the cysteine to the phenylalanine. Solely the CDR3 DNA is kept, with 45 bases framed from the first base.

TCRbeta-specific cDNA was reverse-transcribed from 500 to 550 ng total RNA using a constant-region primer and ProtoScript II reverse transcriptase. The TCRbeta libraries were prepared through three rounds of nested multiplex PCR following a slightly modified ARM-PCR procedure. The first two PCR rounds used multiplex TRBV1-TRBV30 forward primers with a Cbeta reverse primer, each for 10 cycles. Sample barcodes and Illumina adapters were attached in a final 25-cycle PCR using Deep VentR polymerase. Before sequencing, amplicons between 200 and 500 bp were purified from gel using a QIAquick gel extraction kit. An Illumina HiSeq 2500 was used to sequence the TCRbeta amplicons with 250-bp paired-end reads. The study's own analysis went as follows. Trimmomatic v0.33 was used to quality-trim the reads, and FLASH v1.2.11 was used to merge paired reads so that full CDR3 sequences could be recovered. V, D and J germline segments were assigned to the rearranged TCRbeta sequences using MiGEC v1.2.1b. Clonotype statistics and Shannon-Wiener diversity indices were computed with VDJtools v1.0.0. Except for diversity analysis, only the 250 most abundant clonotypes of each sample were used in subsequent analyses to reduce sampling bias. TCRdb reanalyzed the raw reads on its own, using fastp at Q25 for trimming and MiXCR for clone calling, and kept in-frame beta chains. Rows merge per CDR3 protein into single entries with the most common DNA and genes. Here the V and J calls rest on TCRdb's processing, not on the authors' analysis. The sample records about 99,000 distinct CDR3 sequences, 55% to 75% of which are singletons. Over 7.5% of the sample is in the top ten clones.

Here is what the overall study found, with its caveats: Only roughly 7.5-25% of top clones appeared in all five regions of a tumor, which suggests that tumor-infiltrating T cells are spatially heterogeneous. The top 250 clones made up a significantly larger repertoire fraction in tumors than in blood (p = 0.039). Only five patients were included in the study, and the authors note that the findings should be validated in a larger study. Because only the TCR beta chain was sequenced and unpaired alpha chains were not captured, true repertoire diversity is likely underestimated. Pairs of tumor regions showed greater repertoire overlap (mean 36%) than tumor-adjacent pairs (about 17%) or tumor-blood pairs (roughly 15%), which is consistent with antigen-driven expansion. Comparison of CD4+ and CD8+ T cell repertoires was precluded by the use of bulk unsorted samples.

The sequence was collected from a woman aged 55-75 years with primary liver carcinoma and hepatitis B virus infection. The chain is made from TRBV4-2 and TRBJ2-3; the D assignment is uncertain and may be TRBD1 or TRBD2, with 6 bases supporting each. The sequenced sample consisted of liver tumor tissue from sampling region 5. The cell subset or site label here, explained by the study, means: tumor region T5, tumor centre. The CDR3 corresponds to CASRQEEGGSDTHYF. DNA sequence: TGTGCCAGCCGCCAAGAGGAGGGGGGCTCAGATACGCATTATTTT.